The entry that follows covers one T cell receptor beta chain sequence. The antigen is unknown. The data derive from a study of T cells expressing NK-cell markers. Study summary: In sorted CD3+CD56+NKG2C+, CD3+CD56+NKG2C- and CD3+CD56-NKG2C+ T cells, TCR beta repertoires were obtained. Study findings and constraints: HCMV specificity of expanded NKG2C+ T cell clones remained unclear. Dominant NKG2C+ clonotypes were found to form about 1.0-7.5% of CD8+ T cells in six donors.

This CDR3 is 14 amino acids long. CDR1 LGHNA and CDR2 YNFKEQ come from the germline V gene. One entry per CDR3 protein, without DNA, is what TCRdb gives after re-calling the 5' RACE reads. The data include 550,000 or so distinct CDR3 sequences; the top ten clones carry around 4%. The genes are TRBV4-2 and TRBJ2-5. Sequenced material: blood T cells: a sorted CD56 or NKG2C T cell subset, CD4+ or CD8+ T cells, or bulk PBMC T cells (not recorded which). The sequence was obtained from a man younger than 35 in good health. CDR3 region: CASSRRMGSETQYF.